Included here is one T cell receptor (beta chain) sequence, with context. The donors comprised healthy bone marrow donors. PCR used 60 Vbeta primers and 13 Jbeta primers. The protocol was immunoSEQ multiplex PCR, while the TCRdb copy is restricted to in-frame clones and leaves out a portion. Of roughly 100,000 clones in the sample, about four fifths were seen once. This sample stems from a study of cytomegalovirus exposure and HLA in healthy donors. Germline V CDR1 and CDR2: SGHVS, FQNEAQ. This CDR3 spans 14 amino acids. V gave up 0 bases and J gave up 3 bases; unmatched junction bases: 1. This chain joins TRBV7-8 and TRBJ1-2; 7 bases map to TRBD1. This sequence was found in a woman aged 35 to 49 in good health and CMV-seronegative. Sequencing was performed on PBMCs. CDR3 coding DNA: TGTGCCAGCAGCTTAGCCGGGACAGACTATGGCTACACCTTC. Amino acid sequence: CASSLAGTDYGYTF.